The TCR beta chain under discussion was sequenced for a study of blood T cell repertoires in COVID-19 (dated by TCRdb to about 2020). The study in broad terms: Samples from collaborators originated in the United States, Italy and Spain and spanned both the acute and convalescent phases of COVID-19. The material from the prospective study consisted of cDNA or gDNA derived from T cells, B-cell-depleted T cells, or PBMCs. Deeply sampled blood TCRbeta repertoires from subjects exposed to, actively infected with, or recovered from COVID-19 were included in the dataset. The repertoires were made available in a free public database intended to serve as a resource for research on the immune response to SARS-CoV-2. Samples came from the ongoing ImmuneRACE study (first 160 participants) plus 1,254 subjects from 6 global collaborators. Sample metadata almost always included a de-identified subject ID, COVID-19 status, age in years and sex. Where HLA class I and class II types were available, the types were taken from metadata supplied by the sample provider, not from assay-based typing.

Broad study findings and their caveats: Clinical and demographic metadata were provided uncurated, with the amount varying by source and participant.

TCRbeta CDR3 regions were amplified from genomic DNA using the immunoSEQ Assay, a bias-controlled multiplex PCR. The authors processed their data as follows. Within the assay, amplification of reference gene primers was used to estimate how many nucleated cells each sample contained. Sequence reads were collapsed and filtered to measure the absolute abundance of every unique TCRbeta CDR3 rearrangement. For each sample, productive Simpson clonality was calculated by taking the square root of Simpson's diversity index across productive rearrangements. TCRdb mirrors the immuneACCESS table, restricted to in-frame sequences. Some clones are absent from its copies; in checked studies, under half trace to an unresolved V gene, and the reason for the others is unknown. V and J calls and clone size follow that table, whereas D and trimming were derived from the DNA. This sample has 110,000 to 150,000 clones in its table, and approximately 86% of those were observed once. Roughly 6.2% of the sample is held by the ten biggest clonotypes.

In the prospective study, participants were 18 to 89 years old, resided in about 25 geographic areas of the United States, and were enrolled through a virtual design. To assign participants to cohorts, the prospective study relied on clinical history that participants themselves reported in a screening survey and a study questionnaire. ImmuneRACE Cohort 3 recovered participants were defined by two consecutive negative NP/OP PCR tests, healthcare professional clearance, or symptom resolution. In the prospective study, mobile phlebotomists collected whole blood, serum and a nasopharyngeal or oropharyngeal swab from each participant. Over an approximately two-month period, participants in the prospective study had the option of providing additional blood draws and questionnaires. Prospective study blood samples were shipped either frozen or at room temperature before DNA extraction. Details on this clone: Its antigen specificity is not known. The record has no base qualities; no much larger clone is one base away.

Material: PBMCs or T cells enriched from blood (not recorded which). The source of this sequence is a woman aged 40-49 years who had recovered from COVID-19.

The CDR3 loop reads CASKAPGQGTSGYTF. The base sequence is TGCGCCAGCAAAGCTCCGGGACAGGGGACGAGTGGCTACACCTTC. The chain employs TRBV5-1 and TRBJ1-2, and TRBD1 matches 10 of the central bases. Including cysteine and phenylalanine, the CDR3 has 15 amino acids. The DNA shown is the 45-base CDR3, in frame from base 1. At the junction V is shortened by 6 bases and J by 7 bases; bases outside the gene matches: 12. The germline V gene gives CDR1 as SGHRS and CDR2 as YFSETQ.